This T cell receptor (beta chain) was sequenced for a study of blood T cell repertoires in COVID-19. This clone was seen a few times. CDR3 length: 13 amino acids. Losses at the gene ends were 5 bases for V and 6 bases for J; bases not matched to a gene: 0. Germline V gene lookup returns CDR1 PRHDT and CDR2 FYEKMQ (reference sequence). Profiling relied on immunoSEQ multiplex PCR, and the TCRdb table lists in-frame clones only, not all of them. In the table there are about 140,000 clones, around 89% of which are singletons. This TCR came from a woman older than 75 with acute or convalescent COVID-19. The sequencing input was peripheral blood. The chain has TRBV13 and TRBJ1-4; 10 bases fit TRBD1. The CDR3 here is CASSDRGHEKLFF. The CDR3 DNA reads as TGTGCCAGCAGCGACAGGGGGCATGAAAAACTGTTTTTT.